This T cell receptor (beta chain) was sequenced in a study of shared clonotypes between healthy human individuals (TCRdb year 2020). Looking at the study overall: A couple of women and a few men aged 18 to 49 years were included in the cohort. For each donor, CD4 naive and CD4 memory were each given three plates, CD8 naive was given two plates, and CD8 memory was given one plate. The study deeply sequenced blood TCR repertoires of several healthy adults to estimate repertoire size and the extent of clonotype sharing between individuals. To increase sequencing depth and limit assay-specific biases, TCR repertoire library preparation and sequencing were carried out by different laboratories using diverse techniques. Per donor, leukapheresis produced somewhere between about 0.94 and 10 billion PBMCs. Findings and caveats that apply to the study as a whole: Because the study included a small number of donors, the genetic and exposure-history diversity represented was limited. Rarefaction of sorted-subset datasets indicated incomplete sequencing despite the large sequencing depth. Pairwise subsampling indicated that sequencing depth was expected to affect the degree of clonotype sharing among donors. Naive subsets generally had larger estimated clonotype richness than memory subsets. Only blood was sampled, and tissue TCR repertoires likely differ from those in blood. Sharing across a handful of donors was observed for around 4.8% of naive CD4, 3.5% of naive CD8, roughly 2.3% of memory CD4, and around 0.4% of memory CD8 clonotypes. Compared with non-shared clonotypes, clonotypes shared by all four sorted-subset donors had higher generation probabilities.

V is pared back by 3 bases and J by 10 bases, with 18 bases lying between the germline termini. Based on the germline V gene (reference sequence), the CDR1 and CDR2 sequences are SEHNR and FQNEAQ. From the cysteine through the phenylalanine, the CDR3 covers 14 amino acids. Here the CDR3 DNA is all that survives: 42 bases in frame from base 1. CD8 naive samples were obtained by positive selection for CCR7 among CD45RO-negative cells, yielding a CD45RA+CCR7+ population from which TemRA cells were excluded. Donors were healthy HIV-negative adults with no recently reported acute infections or vaccinations. Every donor was a Caucasian adult residing in Nashville, Tennessee, USA. Blood was collected by leukapheresis, and PBMCs were isolated by Ficoll-Histopaque density gradient centrifugation and then cryopreserved in liquid nitrogen vapor phase. Analytical flow cytometry was used to check the purity and quantity of each magnetically sorted T cell population. Each sorted fraction had its genomic DNA isolated and then quantified by UV absorbance on a Nanodrop 2000c.

Note on this clone: Its antigen is still unknown. The record has no base qualities; no much larger clone is one base away.

Using the deep immunoSEQ assay, TCR CDR3 regions were amplified from genomic DNA by multiplex PCR. Extracted genomic DNA from each cell subset was spread evenly across all wells of several immunoSEQ 96-well plates, with each plate serving as a replicate. Each replicate PCR for sorted subsets received around 210 ng genomic DNA, equal to roughly 30,000 T cell genomes. Purified libraries were quantified with a Qubit 3.0 fluorometer, sized on a Bioanalyzer 2100, and re-quantified with the KAPA Library Quantification kit. Every immunoSEQ 96-well plate was sequenced on a dedicated single-read 150-cycle Illumina NextSeq 550 flow cell. As for the authors' bioinformatics: Because only junctional sequences without quality scores were contained in the immunoSEQ output, filtering matching that applied to full-length reads could not be performed. Sequences were annotated with PyIR, a Python wrapper for IgBLAST v1.9, and V/J genes and CDR3 were assigned using IMGT germline references. Reads were removed for weak V/J assignments (E-value above 1e-6), missing CDR3, stop codons, out-of-frame junctions, or ambiguous translated residues. A V3J clonotype was defined by an identical inferred V gene, J gene, and CDR3 amino acid sequence. The percentage overlap between two repertoires was calculated by dividing the number of shared unique clonotypes by the size of the smaller repertoire. RTK rarefaction, the Chao1 estimator, and Recon v2.1 estimates of unobserved clonotypes were used to assess repertoire richness. For all TCRbeta clonotypes obtained by the gDNA method from four donors, generation probabilities were computed with OLGA. In TCRdb, the immuneACCESS table is reduced to in-frame sequences with V and J assigned. These tables do not hold every clone; where another copy was compared, an unresolved V gene accounts for under half, and the others remain unexplained. The V and J calls and clone size were taken over from that table, and D and trimming were inferred from the DNA. The sample records around 1,900,000 clones, roughly 93% of which are singletons. The ten largest clones take up approximately 1.6% of the sample.

The sequence was obtained from a man between 18 and 35 years old in good health. Some clones in this sample may be carry-over from other donors' samples. The chain is made from TRBV7-9 and TRBJ1-1, with no D gene named confidently. Specimen: naive CD8+ T cells from PBMCs. Reading the label with the study, this specimen's cell subset or site is: CD45RA+CCR7+. DNA sequence: TGTGCCAGCAGCTTTCCCCAATGGGATTTGGGAGCTTTCTTT. This is translated as CASSFPQWDLGAFF.